This T cell receptor (beta chain) emerged from a study of OX40 agonist ivuxolimab in advanced cancers. Background on the study: It was ivuxolimab, an agonistic anti-OX40 (CD134) antibody, that patients were treated with. Findings of the study overall: On average, CD8+ T cells showed a greater number of expanded clones than CD4+. Among the lowest levels of clonal expansion were found in partial responders at 0.1-3.0 mg/kg.

Regarding this clone: Antigen unknown.

Clones were read by immunoSEQ multiplex PCR, and TCRdb kept only the in-frame ones, dropping some. The sample gives tens of thousands of clones, about 76% of which show up once; about 7% is in the top ten. The CDR3 loop spans 14 amino acids. CDR1 and CDR2 (germline): SGHDT, YYEEEE. With V trimmed by 3 bases and J by 2 bases, 3 bases remained unmatched. This TCR was recovered from an adult with an advanced solid tumor such as melanoma, head and neck, liver or kidney cancer. The chain links TRBV5-6 to TRBJ1-2; 8 bases line up with TRBD1. The sequencing here drew on CD4+ or CD8+ T cells sorted from blood, taken in a trial of the OX40 agonist ivuxolimab. The CDR3 sequence is CASSSGQGNYGYTF. The CDR3 region has the DNA TGTGCCAGCAGCTCCGGACAGGGAAACTATGGCTACACCTTC. Combining the CDR3 with reference TRBV5-6 and TRBJ1-2 gives the whole variable domain DAGVTQSPTHLIKTRGQQVTLRCSPKSGHDTVSWYQQALGQGPQFIFQYYEEEERQRGNFPDRFSGHQFPNYSSELNVNALLLGDSALYLCASSSGQGNYGYTFGSGTRLTVV.